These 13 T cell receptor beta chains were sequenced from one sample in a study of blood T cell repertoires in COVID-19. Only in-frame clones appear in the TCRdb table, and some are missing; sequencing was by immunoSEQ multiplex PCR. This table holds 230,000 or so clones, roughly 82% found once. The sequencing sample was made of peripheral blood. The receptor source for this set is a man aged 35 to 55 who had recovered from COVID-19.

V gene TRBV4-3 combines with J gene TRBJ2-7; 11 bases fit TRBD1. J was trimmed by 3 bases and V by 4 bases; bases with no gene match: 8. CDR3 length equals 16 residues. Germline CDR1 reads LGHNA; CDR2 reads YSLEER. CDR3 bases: TGCGCCAGCAGCCGAACCACCGGGACAGGGGGCTACGAGCAGTACTTC. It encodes CASSRTTGTGGYEQYF.

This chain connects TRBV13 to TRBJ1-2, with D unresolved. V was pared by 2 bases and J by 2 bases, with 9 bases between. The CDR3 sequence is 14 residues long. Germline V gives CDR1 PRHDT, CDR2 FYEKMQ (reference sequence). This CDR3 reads CASSLYAVNYGYTF. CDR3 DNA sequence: TGTGCCAGCAGCTTATATGCAGTAAACTATGGCTACACCTTC.

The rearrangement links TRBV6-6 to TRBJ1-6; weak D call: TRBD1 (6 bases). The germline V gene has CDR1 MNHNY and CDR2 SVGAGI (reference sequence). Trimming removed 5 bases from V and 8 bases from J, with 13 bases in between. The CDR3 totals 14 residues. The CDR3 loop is CASSTGGGHSPLHF. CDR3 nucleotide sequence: TGTGCCAGCAGTACGGGGGGGGGCCATTCACCCCTCCACTTT.

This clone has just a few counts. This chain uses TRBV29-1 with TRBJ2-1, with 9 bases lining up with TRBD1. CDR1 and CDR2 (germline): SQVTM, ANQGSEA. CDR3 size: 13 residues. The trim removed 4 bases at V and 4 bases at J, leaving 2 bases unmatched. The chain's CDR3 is CSVVTGGYNEQFF. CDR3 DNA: TGCAGCGTTGTGACAGGGGGATACAATGAGCAGTTCTTC.

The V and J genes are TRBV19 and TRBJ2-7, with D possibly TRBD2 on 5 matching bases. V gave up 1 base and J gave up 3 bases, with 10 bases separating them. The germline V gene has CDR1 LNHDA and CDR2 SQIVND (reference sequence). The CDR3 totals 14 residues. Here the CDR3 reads CASSIGSSSYEQYF. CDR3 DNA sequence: TGTGCCAGTAGTATAGGGTCTAGCAGCTACGAGCAGTACTTC.

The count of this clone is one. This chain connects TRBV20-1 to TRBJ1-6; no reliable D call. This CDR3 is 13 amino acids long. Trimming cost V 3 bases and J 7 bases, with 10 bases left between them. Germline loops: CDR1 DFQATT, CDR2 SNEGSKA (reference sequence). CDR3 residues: CSASLTVNSPLHF. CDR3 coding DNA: TGCAGTGCTAGTCTAACGGTGAATTCACCCCTCCACTTT.

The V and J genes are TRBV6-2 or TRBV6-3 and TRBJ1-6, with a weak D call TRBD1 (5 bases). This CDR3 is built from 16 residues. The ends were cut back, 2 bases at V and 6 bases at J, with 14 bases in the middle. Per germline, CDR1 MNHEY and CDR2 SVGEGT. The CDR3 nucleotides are TGTGCCAGCAGTTACGACAGAACCCAGTTTAATTCACCCCTCCACTTT. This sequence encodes CASSYDRTQFNSPLHF.

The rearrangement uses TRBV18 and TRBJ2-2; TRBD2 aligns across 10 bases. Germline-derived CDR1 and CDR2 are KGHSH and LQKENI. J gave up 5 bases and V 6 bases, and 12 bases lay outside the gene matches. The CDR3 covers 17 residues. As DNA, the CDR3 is TGTGCCAGCTCCCTACCGTCGTCTAGCGGGGGAACCGGGGAGCTGTTTTTT. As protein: CASSLPSSSGGTGELFF.

Here the CDR3 DNA reads TGTGCCTGGAGGGGACCGGGGGGGCGCGGACCGAACACTGAAGCTTTCTTT. Translation: CAWRGPGGRGPNTEAFF. The chain is built from TRBV30 and TRBJ1-1, with D possibly TRBD1 on 6 matching bases. The CDR3 sequence is 17 residues long. Germline CDR1 GTSNPN, CDR2 SVGIG (reference sequence). V shed 3 bases and J shed 1 base, with 21 bases lying between them.

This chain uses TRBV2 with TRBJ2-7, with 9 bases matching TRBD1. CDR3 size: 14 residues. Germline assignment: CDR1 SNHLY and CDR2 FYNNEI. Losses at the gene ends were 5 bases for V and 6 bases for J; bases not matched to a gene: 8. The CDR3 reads CASSRDREPSEQYF. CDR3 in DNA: TGTGCCAGCAGTCGGGACAGGGAGCCCTCCGAGCAGTACTTC.

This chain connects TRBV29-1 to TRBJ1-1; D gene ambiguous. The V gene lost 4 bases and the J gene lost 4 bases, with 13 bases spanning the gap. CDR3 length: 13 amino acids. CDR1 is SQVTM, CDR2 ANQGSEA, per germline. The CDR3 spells CSVVWQIRTEAFF. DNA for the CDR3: TGCAGCGTTGTTTGGCAGATCCGCACTGAAGCTTTCTTT. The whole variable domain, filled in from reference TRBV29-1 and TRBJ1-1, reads SAVISQKPSRDICQRGTSLTIQCQVDSQVTMMFWYRQQPGQSLTLIATANQGSEATYESGFVIDKFPISRPNLTFSTLTVSNMSPEDSSIYLCSVVWQIRTEAFFGQGTRLTVV.

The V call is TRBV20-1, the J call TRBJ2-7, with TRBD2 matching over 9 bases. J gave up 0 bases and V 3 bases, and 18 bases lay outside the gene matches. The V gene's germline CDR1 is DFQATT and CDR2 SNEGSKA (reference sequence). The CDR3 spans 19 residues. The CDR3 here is CSASPLRVAGGRFSYEQYF. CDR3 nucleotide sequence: TGCAGTGCTAGTCCCCTCCGGGTTGCGGGGGGGCGTTTCTCCTACGAGCAGTACTTC.

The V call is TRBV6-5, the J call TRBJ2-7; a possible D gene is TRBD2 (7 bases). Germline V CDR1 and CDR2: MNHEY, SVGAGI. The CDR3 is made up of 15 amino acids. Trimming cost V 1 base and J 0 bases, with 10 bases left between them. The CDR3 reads CASSYWRGHSYEQYF. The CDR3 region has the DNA TGTGCCAGCAGTTACTGGCGGGGGCACTCCTACGAGCAGTACTTC.